This T cell receptor beta chain emerged from a study of blood T cells in healthy people across ages. Next came a second PCR, run for 7 to 11 cycles, which used a sample-barcoded 5' primer along with a J-beta primer mix. TCRdb passed the 5' RACE reads through MiXCR, listing each CDR3 protein once. The sample includes approximately 810,000 distinct CDR3 sequences, roughly 40% of them seen just once. Germline CDR1 reads MNHEY; CDR2 reads SVGAGI. This CDR3 comprises 13 residues. The V and J ends lost 5 bases and 6 bases, in that order; junction bases with no gene match: 6. This clonotype was seen a handful of times.

Source material: blood. The TCR sequence derives from a man between 18 and 29 years old in good health. This chain joins TRBV6-5 and TRBJ1-1; 7 bases line up with TRBD1. CDR3 nucleotide sequence: TGTGCCAGCAGTACAGGGGTAAACGCTGAAGCTTTCTTT. Translating gives CASSTGVNAEAFF.